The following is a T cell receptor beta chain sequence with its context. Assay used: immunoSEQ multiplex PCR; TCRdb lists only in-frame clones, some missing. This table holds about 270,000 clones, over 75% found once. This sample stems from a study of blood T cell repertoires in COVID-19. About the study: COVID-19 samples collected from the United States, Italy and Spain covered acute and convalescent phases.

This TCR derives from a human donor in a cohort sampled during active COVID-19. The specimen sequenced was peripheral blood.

CDR3: CASSSRLYEQYF. CDR3 coding DNA: TGCGCCAGCAGCTCTAGACTCTACGAGCAGTACTTC. This chain links TRBV5-1 with TRBJ2-7; no reliable D call. V was trimmed by 3 bases and J by 3 bases, leaving 7 bases between them. CDR1 SGHRS and CDR2 YFSETQ come from the germline V gene. This CDR3 has 12 residues.